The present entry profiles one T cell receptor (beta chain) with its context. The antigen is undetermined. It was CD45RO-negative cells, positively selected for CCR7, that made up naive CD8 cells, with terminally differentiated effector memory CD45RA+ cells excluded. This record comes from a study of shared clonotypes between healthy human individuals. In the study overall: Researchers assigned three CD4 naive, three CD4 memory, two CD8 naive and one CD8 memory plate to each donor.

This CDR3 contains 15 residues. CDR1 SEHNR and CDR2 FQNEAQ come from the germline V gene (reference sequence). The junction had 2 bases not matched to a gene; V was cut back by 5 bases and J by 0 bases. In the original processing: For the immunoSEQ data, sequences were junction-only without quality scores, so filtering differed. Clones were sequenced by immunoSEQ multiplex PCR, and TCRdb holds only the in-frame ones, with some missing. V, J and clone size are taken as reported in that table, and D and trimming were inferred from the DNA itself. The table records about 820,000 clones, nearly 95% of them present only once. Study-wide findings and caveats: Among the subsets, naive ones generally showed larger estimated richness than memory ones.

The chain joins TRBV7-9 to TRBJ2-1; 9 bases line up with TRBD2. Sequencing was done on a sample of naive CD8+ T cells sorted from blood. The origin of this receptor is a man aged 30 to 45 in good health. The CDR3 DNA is TGTGCCAGCAGCCGTAGCGGGAGCTCCTACAATGAGCAGTTCTTC. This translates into CASSRSGSSYNEQFF.